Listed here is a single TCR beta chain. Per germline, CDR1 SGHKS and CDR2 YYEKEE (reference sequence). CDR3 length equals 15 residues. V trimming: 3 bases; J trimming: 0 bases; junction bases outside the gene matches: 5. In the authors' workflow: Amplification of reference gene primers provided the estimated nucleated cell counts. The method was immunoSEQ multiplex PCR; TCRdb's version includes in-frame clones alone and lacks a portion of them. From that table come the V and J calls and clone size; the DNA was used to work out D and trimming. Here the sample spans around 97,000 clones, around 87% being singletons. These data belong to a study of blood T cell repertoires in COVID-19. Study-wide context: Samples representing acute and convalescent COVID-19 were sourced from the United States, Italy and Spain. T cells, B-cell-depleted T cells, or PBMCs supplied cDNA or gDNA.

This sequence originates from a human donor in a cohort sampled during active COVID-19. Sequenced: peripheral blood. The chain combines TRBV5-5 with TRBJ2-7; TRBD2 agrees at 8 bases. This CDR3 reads CASSWGLAGSYEQYF. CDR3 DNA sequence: TGTGCCAGCAGCTGGGGGCTAGCGGGCTCCTACGAGCAGTACTTC.